Listed below are T cell receptor beta chains from one sample, sequenced in a study of blood T cell repertoires in COVID-19. Produced via immunoSEQ multiplex PCR; TCRdb's table is partial and in-frame only. The sample carries roughly 180,000 clones, over 75% recorded once. Sequences were obtained from PBMCs or T cells enriched from blood (not recorded which). Receptors were obtained from a man aged 45-65 years who had recovered from COVID-19. The CDR3 runs from the conserved cysteine through the conserved F or W. Each record gives: J gene, clone size, V gene, D gene, CDR3 length, CDR3 DNA, CDR3 protein. A D gene is named only where the DNA matches it firmly. Clone size, where shown, is once, few, many, or a class for clones that have expanded.

TRBJ2-7 . TRBV5-1 TRBD1 14 TGCGCCAGCCGGCTCGGGACAGGGAACTACGAGCAGTACTTC CASRLGTGNYEQYF
TRBJ1-3 . TRBV5-4 TRBD1 15 TGTGCCAGCAGCTTGGAGGGGGCTACGAGAAACACCATATATTTT CASSLEGATRNTIYF
TRBJ1-5 . TRBV19 . 12 TGTGCCAGTAGATTGGAGGATCAGCCCCAGCATTTT CASRLEDQPQHF
TRBJ1-3 . TRBV4-1 TRBD1 17 TGCGCCAGCAGCCGACCCGGACAGGCGATCTCTGGAAACACCATATATTTT CASSRPGQAISGNTIYF
TRBJ1-6 . TRBV5-1 TRBD1 14 TGCGCCAGCAGCTTGGCGTCAGGGGGGTCACCCCTCCACTTT CASSLASGGSPLHF
TRBJ1-6 . TRBV5-4 . 15 TGTGCCAGCAGCTTAGGACAGAGAATTAATTCACCCCTCCACTTT CASSLGQRINSPLHF
TRBJ2-7 . TRBV10-3 . 13 TGTGCCACCCTGCAGGGACAAGGGGGAGAGCAGTACTTC CATLQGQGGEQYF
TRBJ2-5 . TRBV5-1 TRBD2 15 TGCGCCAGCAGCTTTGGCCTAGCGGGAGGAAAGACCCAGTACTTC CASSFGLAGGKTQYF
TRBJ1-1 . TRBV30 . 14 TGTGCCTGGAGTACGCAGGTCACGAACACTGAAGCTTTCTTT CAWSTQVTNTEAFF
TRBJ2-7 . TRBV19 . 14 TGTGCCAGTAGTATGAGGTCTCCCTCCTACGAGCAGTACTTC CASSMRSPSYEQYF
TRBJ2-7 . TRBV3-1/TRBV3-2 TRBD1 13 TGTGCCAGCAGCCTTGGACAGGGTCGGGAGCAGTACTTC CASSLGQGREQYF
TRBJ2-3 . TRBV7-6 . 16 TGTGCCAGCAGCCCGCAGGGTGGGGGCAGCACAGATACGCAGTATTTT CASSPQGGGSTDTQYF
TRBJ2-2 . TRBV7-3 . 13 TGTGCCAGCAGCTTAACAGGGGTCGGGGAGCTGTTTTTT CASSLTGVGELFF
TRBJ2-2 few TRBV7-2 . 17 TGTGCCAGCAGCTTCGTCCTGCGATCTCGGGGCACCGGGGAGCTGTTTTTT CASSFVLRSRGTGELFF
TRBJ2-7 . TRBV2 . 11 TGTGCCAGCAGTCCCGCCTACGAGCAGTACTTC CASSPAYEQYF
TRBJ2-1 . TRBV13 TRBD2 17 TGTGCCAGCAGCTTAGAGAAGGCGGGAGGGGGCTACAATGAGCAGTTCTTC CASSLEKAGGGYNEQFF
TRBJ1-1 few TRBV7-2 . 12 TGTGCCAGCAGGGGGCTTGGTACTGAAGCTTTCTTT CASRGLGTEAFF
TRBJ2-5 . TRBV11-3 TRBD2 15 TGTGCCAGCAGCCCCCGGGCTAGCGGGCAAGAGACCCAGTACTTC CASSPRASGQETQYF
TRBJ1-5 . TRBV5-5 . 15 TGTGCCAGCAGCCAGGTACCGGGAGGAGGACAGCCCCAGCATTTT CASSQVPGGGQPQHF
TRBJ1-5 . TRBV24-1 TRBD1 16 TGTGCCACCAGTGATCGGGGACAGGGGTACAATCAGCCCCAGCATTTT CATSDRGQGYNQPQHF
TRBJ2-1 . TRBV11-2 . 16 TGTGCCAGCAGCTTAGAAGCCAGGGTCTTCCACAATGAGCAGTTCTTC CASSLEARVFHNEQFF
TRBJ1-2 . TRBV7-3 . 13 TGTGCCAGCAGCCCCCCCGTTGGGCGAGGCTACACCTTC CASSPPVGRGYTF
TRBJ2-3 . TRBV11-2 TRBD2 16 TGTGCCAGCAGCGCTGTGGGACTAGCGGCCCCAGATACGCAGTATTTT CASSAVGLAAPDTQYF
TRBJ2-1 few TRBV7-2 TRBD1 14 TGTGCCAGCAGCTACCCAACCGACAGGGGGCAACAGTTCTTC CASSYPTDRGQQFF
TRBJ1-1 . TRBV10-3 . 13 TGTGCCATCAGTGATTCTATGGTGACTGAAGCTTTCTTT CAISDSMVTEAFF
TRBJ2-3 . TRBV6-1 TRBD2 18 TGTGCCAGCAGTGAAGCTAGCGGGGGGGCGTTAAACACAGATACGCAGTATTTT CASSEASGGALNTDTQYF
TRBJ2-2 many TRBV9 . 14 TGTGCCAGCAGCCAGGGGAGTCACACCGGGGAGCTGTTTTTT CASSQGSHTGELFF
TRBJ2-5 . TRBV10-1 TRBD1 15 TGCGCCAGCTTCTTCGACAGGGGAGGCCAAGAGACCCAGTACTTC CASFFDRGGQETQYF
TRBJ1-4 . TRBV5-8 TRBD1 14 TGTGCCAGCAGCTCGGGACAGCCAAAGGAAAAACTGTTTTTT CASSSGQPKEKLFF
TRBJ2-3 . TRBV10-3 . 11 TGTGCCGCACAGGGATCAGATACGCAGTATTTT CAAQGSDTQYF
TRBJ2-3 . TRBV6-5 TRBD2 16 TGTGCCAGCAGTTACTCGGTAGCGGGAGCAACAGATACGCAGTATTTT CASSYSVAGATDTQYF
TRBJ1-1 . TRBV4-1 . 12 TGCGCCAGCAGCCAACCCGGACTTGAAGCTTTCTTT CASSQPGLEAFF
TRBJ1-6 . TRBV19 . 15 TGTGCCAGTAGTTCTCAGGGCCAGATTAATTCACCCCTCCACTTT CASSSQGQINSPLHF
TRBJ2-7 . TRBV28 TRBD2 15 TGTGCCAGTACGAAGACGCCGCGGGAGGTCTACGAGCAGTACTTC CASTKTPREVYEQYF
TRBJ2-3 . TRBV5-1 TRBD1 14 TGCGCCAGCAGGGAATACAGGGGCGCAGATACGCAGTATTTT CASREYRGADTQYF
TRBJ2-3 few TRBV23-1 TRBD2 21 TGCGCCAGCAGTCATTCCCCTACTAGCGGGAGAAGGAGGGGGTACACAGATACGCAGTATTTT CASSHSPTSGRRRGYTDTQYF
TRBJ1-5 . TRBV7-9 . 13 TGTGCCAGCAGCTTAACATCTCCTCAGCCCCAGCATTTT CASSLTSPQPQHF
TRBJ2-2 few TRBV18 TRBD1 15 TGTGCCAGCTCACCGCGACAGGGGGATACCGGGGAGCTGTTTTTT CASSPRQGDTGELFF
TRBJ2-2 . TRBV5-1 TRBD2 18 TGCGCCAGCAGCTACTCCGGGACTAGCGGGGGGAACACCGGGGAGCTGTTTTTT CASSYSGTSGGNTGELFF
TRBJ2-1 once TRBV19 . 14 TGTGCCAGTAGTATACGACTAGTTAACAATGAGCAGTTCTTC CASSIRLVNNEQFF
TRBJ2-7 . TRBV6-1 TRBD2 17 TGTGCCAGCAGTGCCCATGGATCGACTAGCGGGAGCGGGGAGCAGTACTTC CASSAHGSTSGSGEQYF
TRBJ1-1 . TRBV28 . 14 TGTGCCAGCCCCCCGGCGGGTAAAAACACTGAAGCTTTCTTT CASPPAGKNTEAFF
TRBJ2-3 . TRBV9 . 15 TGTGCCAGCAGCGTTGCGGGGGCCCCCGGGGATACGCAGTATTTT CASSVAGAPGDTQYF
TRBJ1-5 . TRBV6-5 . 13 TGTGCCAGCAGTTTAACAGTCAATCAGCCCCAGCATTTT CASSLTVNQPQHF